This T cell receptor (beta chain) was recorded in a study of blood T cell repertoires in COVID-19. The overall study: The United States, Italy and Spain provided the acute and convalescent COVID-19 samples. Sources were T cells, B-cell-depleted T cells, or PBMCs; the material itself was cDNA or gDNA.

Trimming pared 3 bases from V and 4 bases from J, leaving 12 bases between. Germline loops: CDR1 SQVTM, CDR2 ANQGSEA. The CDR3 is made up of 13 amino acids. Original analysis: Using reference gene primer amplification, nucleated cell counts were estimated. TCRdb's copy holds only in-frame clones and misses some; the assay was immunoSEQ multiplex PCR. That table is the source of V, J and clone size, and D and trimming were worked out from the DNA. Of about 41,000 clones in the sample, 80% to 90% were seen once. The receptor was derived from a woman of 80 years or more with active or convalescent COVID-19. The sample was peripheral blood. This chain uses TRBV29-1 with TRBJ1-1; no firm D call. CDR3 sequence reads: CSVESVVGTEAFF. The DNA of the CDR3 is TGCAGCGTTGAGAGCGTAGTGGGCACTGAAGCTTTCTTT.